The 18 T cell receptor beta chains given below trace back to one sample, sequenced in a study of T-cell reconstitution after alpha-beta-depleted transplantation in children. The library targeted TCRbeta and was prepared with unique molecular identifiers. TCRdb processed the PCR reads anew with MiXCR; each CDR3 protein has one entry. The table includes 200,000 to 250,000 distinct CDR3 sequences, roughly 25% detected once. The material was PBMCs, mostly from graft donor cells, obtained 360 days after TCRalphabeta/CD19-depleted stem cell transplant. The origin of the receptors is a female patient aged 2-15 years who had a stem cell transplant for congenital amegakaryocytic thrombocytopenia, so the T cells may come from the graft donor.

The chain has TRBV5-4 and TRBJ2-5; 10 bases fit TRBD2. The germline V gene encodes CDR1 SGHNT and CDR2 YYREEE (reference sequence). The CDR3 length is 15 residues. The ends lost 4 bases at V and 4 bases at J; junction bases unmatched: 7. The CDR3 is CASSVLAGARETQYF. The CDR3 nucleotides are TGTGCCAGCAGCGTTCTAGCGGGGGCCAGAGAGACCCAGTACTTC.

This clonotype was detected a few times. This sequence joins TRBV20-1 and TRBJ1-5; D call uncertain. This CDR3 is built from 12 residues. The V gene lost 1 base and the J gene lost 1 base, with 2 bases spanning the gap. Per germline, CDR1 DFQATT and CDR2 SNEGSKA (reference sequence). The CDR3 coding sequence is TGCAGTGCTAGAGTCAGCAATCAGCCCCAGCATTTT. Its protein product is CSARVSNQPQHF.

J is TRBJ2-1 and V is TRBV10-3; TRBD2 matches 7 bases. CDR1 is ENHRY and CDR2 is SYGVKD in the germline V gene. Trimming at V came to 1 base and at J to 7 bases, leaving 4 bases not matched to a gene. This CDR3 has 14 amino acids. CDR3 sequence reads: CAISELGGSNEQFF. As DNA, the CDR3 is TGTGCCATCAGTGAGTTGGGCGGGAGTAATGAGCAGTTCTTC.

This clonotype was counted only a few times. The chain recombines TRBV4-1 with TRBJ2-5; no clear D gene. Germline V gene lookup returns CDR1 MGHRA and CDR2 YSYEKL. Trimming left V 0 bases short and J 2 bases short, with 7 bases between. This CDR3 contains 14 residues. The CDR3 region is CASSQDPSQETQYF. In nucleotides, the CDR3 is TGCGCCAGCAGCCAAGACCCCAGTCAAGAGACCCAGTACTTC.

This chain connects TRBV20-1 to TRBJ2-5; no firm D call. The CDR3 covers 11 residues. Trimming left V 5 bases short and J 4 bases short, with 8 bases between. The germline V gene encodes CDR1 DFQATT and CDR2 SNEGSKA (reference sequence). CDR3 sequence reads: CSAFKGETQYF. For the CDR3, the DNA is TGCAGTGCTTTCAAGGGAGAGACCCAGTACTTC.

The sample holds a few counts of this clonotype. The CDR3 loop is CASSPAVFEQYF. The CDR3 nucleotides are TGTGCCAGCAGTCCCGCGGTGTTCGAGCAGTACTTC. The rearrangement joins TRBV12-3 or TRBV12-4 to TRBJ2-7; no firm D call. Trimming stripped 5 bases from V and 6 bases from J, with 11 bases between. The CDR3 covers 12 residues.

The chain carries TRBV27 and TRBJ2-7; 7 bases are shared with TRBD1. This CDR3 contains 14 residues. CDR1 MNHEY and CDR2 SMNVEV come from the germline V gene (reference sequence). V gave up 3 bases and J gave up 2 bases; unmatched junction bases: 4. CDR3: CASSFRDRAYEQYF. CDR3 bases: TGTGCCAGCAGTTTCCGGGACAGAGCCTACGAGCAGTACTTC.

V gene TRBV5-1 combines with J gene TRBJ1-3; no clear D. Germline V gene lookup returns CDR1 SGHRS and CDR2 YFSETQ. The CDR3 length is 17 residues. V was shortened by 3 bases and J by 0 bases, with 16 bases between the two germline ends. The CDR3, as DNA: TGCGCCAGCAGCTCGGCCGGACCGCTAGACTCTGGAAACACCATATATTTT. It is translated as CASSSAGPLDSGNTIYF.

This chain uses TRBV4-2 with TRBJ2-1, with 8 bases fitting TRBD2. CDR1 LGHNA and CDR2 YNFKEQ come from the germline V gene. Trimming cost V 3 bases and J 4 bases; bases outside gene matches: 5. This CDR3 has 15 amino acids. CDR3 DNA sequence: TGTGCCAGCAGCCAGGGTAGCGGGGCATACAATGAGCAGTTCTTC. This codes for CASSQGSGAYNEQFF.

This clonotype has more than one count but fewer than ten. The chain links TRBV5-1 to TRBJ2-1, with a weak D call TRBD2 (6 bases). Trimming removed 3 bases from V and 6 bases from J, with 13 bases in between. Germline CDR1 is SGHRS and CDR2 is YFSETQ. CDR3 size: 14 residues. Here the CDR3 reads CASSSTTSPNEQFF. Written as DNA, the CDR3 is TGCGCCAGCAGCTCGACCACTAGCCCCAATGAGCAGTTCTTC.

The chain carries TRBV18 and TRBJ2-7, with a possible D match to TRBD2 (5 bases). CDR1 and CDR2 (germline): KGHSH, LQKENI. Deletions cut 4 bases from V and 1 base from J, with 11 bases between. CDR3 length: 14 amino acids. The CDR3 sequence is CASSRLPGSYEQYF. As DNA, the CDR3 is TGTGCCAGCTCACGTCTCCCGGGATCCTACGAGCAGTACTTC.

The chain carries TRBV7-9 and TRBJ1-3; D gene uncertain. This CDR3 spans 14 amino acids. CDR1 and CDR2 (germline): SEHNR, FQNEAQ (reference sequence). Trimming left V 1 base short and J 2 bases short, with 6 bases between. The CDR3 nucleotides read TGTGCCAGCAGCTTAGTGGGAGCTGGAAACACCATATATTTT. Translated, it gives CASSLVGAGNTIYF.

The chain's CDR3 is CSARDLGIQPQHF. The CDR3 bases are TGCAGTGCTAGAGATCTCGGGATTCAGCCCCAGCATTTT. The rearrangement uses TRBV20-1 and TRBJ1-5, with unresolved D. Trimming removed 0 bases from V and 6 bases from J, with 9 bases in between. Germline loops: CDR1 DFQATT, CDR2 SNEGSKA (reference sequence). The CDR3 extends over 13 amino acids.

J is TRBJ1-1 and V is TRBV20-1, with 10 bases that match TRBD1. The CDR3 length is 14 residues. Germline-derived CDR1 and CDR2 are DFQATT and SNEGSKA (reference sequence). With 1 base clipped from V and 4 bases from J, the junction kept 3 bases outside the gene matches. CDR3 coding DNA: TGCAGTGCTAGAGGAGACAGGGGGCTCACTGAAGCTTTCTTT. The encoded protein is CSARGDRGLTEAFF.

This clonotype was counted between two and nine times. The chain carries TRBV6-2 or TRBV6-3 and TRBJ2-3, with 8 bases fitting TRBD1. CDR3 length: 15 amino acids. Germline CDR1 is MNHEY and CDR2 is SVGEGT. Trimming took 7 bases from V and 0 from J; bases not matched to a gene: 6. The CDR3 DNA follows: TGTGCCAGCAACGACAGGGGTCGGAGCACAGATACGCAGTATTTT. This codes for CASNDRGRSTDTQYF.

This clonotype was detected ten times or more. The V gene is TRBV12-3 or TRBV12-4, the J gene TRBJ1-1; no definite D call. The CDR3 has 12 residues. Trimming took off 6 bases at V and 3 bases at J, with 8 bases between the two ends. For the CDR3, the DNA is TGTGCCAGCAGAGAACTCTACACTGAAGCTTTCTTT. Translating gives CASRELYTEAFF.

The chain combines TRBV20-1 with TRBJ2-7; D is possibly TRBD1 or TRBD2 (5 bases each). This CDR3 contains 12 residues. V was clipped by 6 bases and J by 5 bases, with 14 bases between them. The germline gives CDR1 DFQATT, CDR2 SNEGSKA (reference sequence). The chain's CDR3 is CSATPLGDEQYF. As DNA, the CDR3 is TGCAGTGCCACTCCACTAGGGGACGAGCAGTACTTC.

The sample holds a few counts of this clonotype. The chain joins TRBV13 to TRBJ2-3; 10 positions match TRBD2. This CDR3 is built from 15 residues. The trim removed 5 bases at V and 0 bases at J, leaving 2 bases unmatched. Looked up from germline, CDR1 is PRHDT and CDR2 is FYEKMQ (reference sequence). The CDR3 sequence: CASSLAGASTDTQYF. Written as DNA, the CDR3 is TGTGCCAGCAGCCTAGCGGGAGCTAGCACAGATACGCAGTATTTT. The entire variable domain, with the rest obtained from reference TRBV13 and TRBJ2-3, is as follows: AAGVIQSPRHLIKEKRETATLKCYPIPRHDTVYWYQQGPGQDPQFLISFYEKMQSDKGSIPDRFSAQQFSDYHSELNMSSLELGDSALYFCASSLAGASTDTQYFGPGTRLTVL.